What follows are 15 T cell receptor beta chains derived from one specimen sequenced in a study of shared clonotypes between healthy human individuals. TCRdb keeps only in-frame clones here, not all; method: immunoSEQ multiplex PCR. Of 2 million to 2.5 million clones listed, 90% to 95% are singletons. Sequenced: naive CD4+ T cells sorted from blood. Indicated subset: CD45RA+ positively selected. Receptors were obtained from a man aged 18 to 30 in good health.

The chain has TRBV4-3 and TRBJ2-7; 9 positions match TRBD2. V shed 10 bases and J 5 bases; nucleotides not matched to a gene: 12. Germline lookup yields CDR1 LGHNA and CDR2 YSLEER. The CDR3 sequence is 14 residues long. CDR3 in amino acids: CATTRAGGRDEQYF. CDR3 coding DNA: TGCGCCACCACTCGGGCGGGAGGGCGCGACGAGCAGTACTTC.

The chain combines TRBV2 with TRBJ1-1; the D gene is possibly TRBD1 (5 bases). V lost 6 bases, J lost 2 bases, and 10 bases lay in between. This CDR3 region has 13 residues. In germline, CDR1 is SNHLY, CDR2 FYNNEI. CDR3 nucleotides: TGTGCCAGCAGCGGGACCACCAACACTGAAGCTTTCTTT. This translates into CASSGTTNTEAFF.

This clone was found once. This chain links TRBV7-9 with TRBJ2-3; D unresolved. V lost 4 bases to trimming and J lost 6 bases, with 17 bases between them. This CDR3 has 15 amino acids. Per germline, CDR1 SEHNR and CDR2 FQNEAQ (reference sequence). This CDR3 reads CASSSSGRPSDTQYF. CDR3 bases: TGTGCCAGCAGCTCATCCGGCAGGCCGTCCGATACGCAGTATTTT. The entire variable domain, with the rest obtained from reference TRBV7-9 and TRBJ2-3, is as follows: DTGVSQNPRHKITKRGQNVTFRCDPISEHNRLYWYRQTLGQGPEFLTYFQNEAQLEKSRLLSDRFSAERPKGSFSTLEIQRTEQGDSAMYLCASSSSGRPSDTQYFGPGTRLTVL.

The rearrangement uses TRBV14 and TRBJ1-1; D unclear. The germline CDR1 and CDR2 sequences are SGHDN and FVKESK. The CDR3 covers 15 residues. V was pared by 0 bases and J by 4 bases, with 12 bases between. Written as DNA, the CDR3 is TGTGCCAGCAGCCAAGATGGGCGGCTGGGCACTGAAGCTTTCTTT. It translates to CASSQDGRLGTEAFF.

This chain joins TRBV6-5 and TRBJ2-7; weak D call: TRBD2 (6 bases). Germline CDR1 reads MNHEY; CDR2 reads SVGAGI. The V end lost 8 bases, the J end lost 2 bases, and 10 bases lay between the germline ends. The CDR3 runs 12 residues. For the CDR3, the DNA is TGTGCCAGCCGGGGGACCCCCTACGAGCAGTACTTC. It translates to CASRGTPYEQYF.

The V and J genes are TRBV20-1 and TRBJ2-1; unclear D gene. Trimming removed 5 bases at V and 8 bases at J, with 10 bases between. The length of the CDR3 is 11 residues. From germline, CDR1 is DFQATT and CDR2 SNEGSKA (reference sequence). Here the CDR3 DNA reads TGCAGTGCTGTCCTTACCTATGAGCAGTTCTTC. This translates into CSAVLTYEQFF.

This clone appeared once. The CDR3 bases are TGTGCCAGCAGACAAGACAGTTCCTACGAGCAGTACTTC. Its translation: CASRQDSSYEQYF. V and J are TRBV2 and TRBJ2-7; possibly TRBD1 for D (5 bases). The CDR3 loop spans 13 amino acids. With 6 bases removed from V and 1 base from J, the gap between germline ends came to 10 bases. Germline-derived CDR1 and CDR2 are SNHLY and FYNNEI.

As for this clone: This specimen includes other DNA sequences encoding the same CDR3. The gene calls are TRBV18 and TRBJ2-5; D unresolved. Germline V gene data show CDR1 as KGHSH and CDR2 as LQKENI. V was trimmed by 3 bases and J by 1 base, leaving 3 bases between them. The CDR3 has 12 amino acids. The CDR3 sequence is CASSPGQETQYF. DNA for the CDR3: TGTGCCAGCTCACCTGGCCAAGAGACCCAGTACTTC.

The chain's CDR3 is CASSDSETNYGYTF. CDR3 in DNA: TGTGCCAGCAGTGATTCCGAAACTAACTATGGCTACACCTTC. The chain is built from TRBV2 and TRBJ1-2; D is uncertain. Per the germline V gene, CDR1 is SNHLY and CDR2 is FYNNEI. V was clipped by 3 bases and J by 0 bases, with 8 bases between them. There are 14 residues in the CDR3. The variable domain in full, completed from reference TRBV2 and TRBJ1-2, reads EPEVTQTPSHQVTQMGQEVILRCVPISNHLYFYWYRQILGQKVEFLVSFYNNEISEKSEIFDDQFSVERPDGSNFTLKIRSTKLEDSAMYFCASSDSETNYGYTFGSGTRLTVV.

The rearrangement uses TRBV6-1 and TRBJ1-5; TRBD1 is a possible D gene (6 bases). Trimming stripped 7 bases from V and 7 bases from J, with 17 bases between. CDR1 is MNHNS, CDR2 SASEGT, per germline. The CDR3 totals 14 residues. The CDR3 coding sequence is TGTGCCAGCACCCGCCCCGGGGGGCTCCAGCCCCAGCATTTT. Its protein is CASTRPGGLQPQHF.

The chain recombines TRBV25-1 with TRBJ1-1, with D possibly matching TRBD1 (5 bases). Per the germline V gene, CDR1 is MGHDK and CDR2 is SYGVNS. V was pared by 3 bases and J by 4 bases, with 12 bases between. The CDR3 is made up of 14 amino acids. The CDR3 DNA reads as TGTGCCAGCAGTGAGGGGGTTCGGGGCACTGAAGCTTTCTTT. This sequence encodes CASSEGVRGTEAFF.

The CDR3 DNA is TGTGCCAGCAGCCTAGCGGGACAGGGTAAGAACGAGCAGTACTTC. Protein sequence: CASSLAGQGKNEQYF. The chain employs TRBV11-2 and TRBJ2-7; D is tentatively TRBD1 or TRBD2 (9 bases each). Germline V gives CDR1 SGHAT, CDR2 FQNNGV. V was cut by 5 bases and J by 5 bases, with 19 bases left in between. The CDR3 loop spans 15 amino acids.

The chain is built from TRBV29-1 and TRBJ2-6; D ambiguous. V lost 4 bases and J 0 bases, leaving 10 bases between the germline ends. The CDR3 loop spans 15 amino acids. Germline V gene lookup returns CDR1 SQVTM and CDR2 ANQGSEA. The CDR3 DNA reads TGCAGCGTTGGGGCAGCTACCTCTGGGGCCAACGTCCTGACTTTC. Its translation: CSVGAATSGANVLTF.

This sequence joins TRBV4-1 and TRBJ1-1; TRBD1 is a possible D gene (6 bases). Germline CDR1 reads MGHRA; CDR2 reads YSYEKL. V lost 3 bases and J lost 1, with 15 bases in between. The CDR3 extends over 16 amino acids. CDR3 coding DNA: TGCGCCAGCAGCCACAGGGGAGGGGGAAGGAACACTGAAGCTTTCTTT. Protein product: CASSHRGGGRNTEAFF.

Regarding this clone: The sample contains more than one DNA sequence encoding this CDR3. The genes are TRBV5-4 and TRBJ2-5; D gene unclear. This CDR3 has 11 amino acids. Trimming removed 0 bases at V and 5 bases at J, with 2 bases between. The V gene's germline CDR1 is SGHNT and CDR2 YYREEE (reference sequence). The CDR3: CASSLEETQYF. CDR3 nucleotide sequence: TGTGCCAGCAGCTTGGAGGAGACCCAGTACTTC.